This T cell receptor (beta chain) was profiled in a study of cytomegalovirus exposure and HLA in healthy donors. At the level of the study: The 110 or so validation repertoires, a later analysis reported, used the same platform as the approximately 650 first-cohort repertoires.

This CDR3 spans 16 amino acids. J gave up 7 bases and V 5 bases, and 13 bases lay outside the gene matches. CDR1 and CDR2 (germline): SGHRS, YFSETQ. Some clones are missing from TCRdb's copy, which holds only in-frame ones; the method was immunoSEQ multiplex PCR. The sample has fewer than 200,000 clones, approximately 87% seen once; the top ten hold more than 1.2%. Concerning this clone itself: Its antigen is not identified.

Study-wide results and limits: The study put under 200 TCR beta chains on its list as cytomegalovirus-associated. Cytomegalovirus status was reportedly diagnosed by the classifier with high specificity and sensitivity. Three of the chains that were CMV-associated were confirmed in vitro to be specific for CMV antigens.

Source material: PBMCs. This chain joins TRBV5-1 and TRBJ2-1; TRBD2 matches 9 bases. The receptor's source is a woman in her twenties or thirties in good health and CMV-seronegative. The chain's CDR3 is CASRSRGGGAWNEQFF. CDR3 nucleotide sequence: TGCGCCAGCAGATCGAGGGGCGGGGGGGCGTGGAATGAGCAGTTCTTC. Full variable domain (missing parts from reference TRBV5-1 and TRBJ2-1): KAGVTQTPRYLIKTRGQQVTLSCSPISGHRSVSWYQQTPGQGLQFLFEYFSETQRNKGNFPGRFSGRQFSNSRSEMNVSTLELGDSALYLCASRSRGGGAWNEQFFGPGTRLTVL.